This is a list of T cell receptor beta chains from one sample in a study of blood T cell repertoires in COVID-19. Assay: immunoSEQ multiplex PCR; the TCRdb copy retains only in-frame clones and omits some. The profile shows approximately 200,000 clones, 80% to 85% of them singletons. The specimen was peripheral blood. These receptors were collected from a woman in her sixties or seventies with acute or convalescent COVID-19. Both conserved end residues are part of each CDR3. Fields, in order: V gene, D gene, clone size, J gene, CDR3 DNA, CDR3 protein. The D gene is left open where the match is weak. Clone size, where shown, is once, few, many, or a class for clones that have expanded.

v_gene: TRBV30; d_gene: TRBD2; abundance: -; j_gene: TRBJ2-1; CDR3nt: TGTGCCTGGAGCGGGGGGGCGGTCAATGAGCAGTTCTTC; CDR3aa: CAWSGGAVNEQFF
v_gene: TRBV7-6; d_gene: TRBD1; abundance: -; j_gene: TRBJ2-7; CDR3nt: TGTGCCAGCAGCTACTCCGGGACAGGGGGGTACGAGCAGTACTTC; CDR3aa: CASSYSGTGGYEQYF
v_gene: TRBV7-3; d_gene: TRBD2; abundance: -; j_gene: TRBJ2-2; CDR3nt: TGTGCCAGCAGCTATGCCCCGACTAGCGGACACACCGGGGAGCTGTTTTTT; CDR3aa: CASSYAPTSGHTGELFF
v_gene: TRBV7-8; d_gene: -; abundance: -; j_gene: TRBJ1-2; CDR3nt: TGTGCCAGCAGCCTAAAACAGGGCTGGGAATATGGCTACACCTTC; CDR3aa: CASSLKQGWEYGYTF
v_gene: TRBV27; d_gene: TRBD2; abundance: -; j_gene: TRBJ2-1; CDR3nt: TGTGCCAGCAGTCCCAGGACTAGCGGGAGCAATGAGCAGTTCTTC; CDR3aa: CASSPRTSGSNEQFF
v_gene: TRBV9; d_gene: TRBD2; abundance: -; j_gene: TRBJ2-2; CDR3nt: TGTGCCAGCAGTCGAGGGACTAACGCGAACACCGGGGAGCTGTTTTTT; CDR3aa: CASSRGTNANTGELFF
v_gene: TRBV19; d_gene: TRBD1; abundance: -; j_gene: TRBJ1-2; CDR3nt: TGTGCCAGTAGTAGAGACAGGGGGCCCTATGGCTACACCTTC; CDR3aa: CASSRDRGPYGYTF
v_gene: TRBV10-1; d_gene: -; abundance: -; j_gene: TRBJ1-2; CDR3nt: TGCGCCAGCAGTGGGGTACGCGGAGGGAACTATGGCTACACCTTC; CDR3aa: CASSGVRGGNYGYTF
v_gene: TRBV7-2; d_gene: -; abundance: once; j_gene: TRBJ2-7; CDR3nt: TGTGCCAGCAGCTTAGCACTGAAGAGCTCCTACGAGCAGTACTTC; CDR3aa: CASSLALKSSYEQYF
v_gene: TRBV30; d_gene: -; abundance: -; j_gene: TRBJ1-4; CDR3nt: TGTGCCTGGGCCTTCGGTGAAAAACTGTTTTTT; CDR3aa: CAWAFGEKLFF
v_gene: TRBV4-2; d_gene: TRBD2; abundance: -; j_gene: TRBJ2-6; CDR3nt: TGTGCCAGCAGCCAAGTCCCTAGCGGGGGGGCTGGGGCCAACGTCCTGACTTTC; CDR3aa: CASSQVPSGGAGANVLTF
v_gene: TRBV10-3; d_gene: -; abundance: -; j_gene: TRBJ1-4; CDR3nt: TGTGCCATCGGGTCTATTGGGGCGGAAAAACTGTTTTTT; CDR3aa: CAIGSIGAEKLFF
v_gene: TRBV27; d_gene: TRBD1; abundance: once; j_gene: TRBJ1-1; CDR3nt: TGTGCCAGCAGATTAACAGGGGGCAAAGGGGCTTTCTTT; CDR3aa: CASRLTGGKGAFF
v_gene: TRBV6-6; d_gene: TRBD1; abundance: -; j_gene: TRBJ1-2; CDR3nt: TGTGCCAGCAGTCCCCCGGGACAGGTGTATGGCTACACCTTC; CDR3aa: CASSPPGQVYGYTF
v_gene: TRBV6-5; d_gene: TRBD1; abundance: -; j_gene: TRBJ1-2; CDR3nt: TGTGCCAGCAGTCAGACAGGGTCTTACTATGGCTACACCTTC; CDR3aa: CASSQTGSYYGYTF
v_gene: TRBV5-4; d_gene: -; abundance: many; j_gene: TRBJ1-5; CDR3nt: TGTGCCAGCAGCCCCGAGGGACAAAATCAGCCCCAGCATTTT; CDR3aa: CASSPEGQNQPQHF
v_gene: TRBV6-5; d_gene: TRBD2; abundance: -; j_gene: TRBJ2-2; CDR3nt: TGTGCCAGCAGGGCTAGCGGGGGGGCCGGGGAGCTGTTTTTT; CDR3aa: CASRASGGAGELFF
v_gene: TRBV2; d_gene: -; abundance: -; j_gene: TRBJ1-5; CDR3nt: TGTGCCAGCAGTCCAGACAGGATAGATCAGCCCCAGCATTTT; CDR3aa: CASSPDRIDQPQHF
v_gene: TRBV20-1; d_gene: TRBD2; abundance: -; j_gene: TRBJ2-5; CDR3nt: TGCAGTGCTAGTCGACTAGCGGAAAAATCCTACCAAGAGACCCAGTACTTC; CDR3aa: CSASRLAEKSYQETQYF
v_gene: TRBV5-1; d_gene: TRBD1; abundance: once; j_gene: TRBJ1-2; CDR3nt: TGCGCCAGCAGCAAGGGACAGGGGAGGTTGGAAGATGGCTACACCTTC; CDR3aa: CASSKGQGRLEDGYTF
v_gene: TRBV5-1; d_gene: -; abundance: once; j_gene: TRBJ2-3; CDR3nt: TGCGCCAGCAGCTTGGGCGGGGCAGCAGATACGCAGTATTTT; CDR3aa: CASSLGGAADTQYF
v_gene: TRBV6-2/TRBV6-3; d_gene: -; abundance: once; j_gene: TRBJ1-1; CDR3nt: TGTGCCAGCAGTTACGCCCGACAGGCCAACACTGAAGCTTTCTTT; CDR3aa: CASSYARQANTEAFF
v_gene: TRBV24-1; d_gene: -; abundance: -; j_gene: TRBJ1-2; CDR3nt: TGTGCCACCAGTGATTTGGACAGCTATGGCTACACCTTC; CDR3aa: CATSDLDSYGYTF
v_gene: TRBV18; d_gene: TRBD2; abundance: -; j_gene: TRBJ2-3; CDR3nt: TGTGCCAGCTCACCATTTCCTAGCGGGGGGGCATCGGATACGCAGTATTTT; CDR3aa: CASSPFPSGGASDTQYF
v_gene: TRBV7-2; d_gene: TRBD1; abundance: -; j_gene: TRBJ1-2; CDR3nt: TGTGCCAGCAGCGAGACAGGGGGCACGCTCTATGGCTACACCTTC; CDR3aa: CASSETGGTLYGYTF
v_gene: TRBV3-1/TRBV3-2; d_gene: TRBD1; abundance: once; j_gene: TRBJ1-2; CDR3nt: TGTGCCAGCAGCCCTTGGACAGGGGGGCCAGATGGCTACACCTTC; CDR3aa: CASSPWTGGPDGYTF
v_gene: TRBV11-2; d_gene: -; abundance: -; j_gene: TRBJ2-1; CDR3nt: TGTGCCAGCAGCTTATGGTTTAGTCTGGATGAGCAGTTCTTC; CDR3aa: CASSLWFSLDEQFF